The clone carrying this TCR beta chain was observed many times. The antigen is undetermined. The read falls 3 residues short of the CDR3 end, and the missing part is taken from the germline J gene. Per germline, CDR1 SGHTA and CDR2 FQGNSA. V lost 0 bases, J lost 0 bases, and 1 base stayed unmatched. This CDR3 has 16 amino acids. Blood samples were heparinized, about 4.5 to 9 ml per donor. These data are taken from a study of T cell clonality in common variable immunodeficiency. Study-wide results and caveats: CVID subjects showed higher TCRbeta clonality than healthy controls.

Equal genomic DNA amounts from CVID and control samples were sequenced. Some clones are missing from TCRdb's copy, which holds only in-frame ones; the method was immunoSEQ multiplex PCR. The table lists about 64,000 clones, with no singletons. The TCR was taken from a person between 18 and 75 years old in good health. The sequenced sample was peripheral blood mononuclear cells. The chain combines TRBV7-2 with TRBJ2-1; TRBD1 aligns across 8 bases. This chain's CDR3 is CASSLAGTGSYNEQFF. The DNA read from the CDR3 is TGTGCCAGCAGCTTAGCCGGGACAGGCTCCTACAATGAG.